This T cell receptor beta chain is drawn from a study of T cells in Graves' hyperthyroidism and ophthalmopathy. General study results and limits: Blood also carried most thyroid clonotypes expanded above 0.001. Stable hyperthyroidism and ophthalmopathy were separated using 13 V-J signatures.

Amplified TCR beta CDR3 regions derived from RNA transcripts. First-round RT-PCR with HTBI primers amplified the TCR CDR3 region. TCRdb reprocessed the multiplex PCR reads with MiXCR, giving one entry per CDR3 protein. The table shows around 250,000 distinct CDR3 sequences, with just over 14% occurring only once. CDR3 size: 14 residues. Germline V lookup: CDR1 SEHNR, CDR2 FQNEAQ (reference sequence). Trimming took 5 bases from V and 4 from J; bases not matched to a gene: 5. Concerning this clonotype: Its antigen remains unknown.

This TCR was recovered from a woman in her thirties or forties with Graves' hyperthyroidism that later progressed to Graves' ophthalmopathy. Sequenced: blood. The chain joins TRBV7-9 to TRBJ2-3; 8 bases map to TRBD2. CDR3 in DNA: TGTGCCAGCAGCAGGGGACTAGAGGCAGATACGCAGTATTTT. Residues: CASSRGLEADTQYF.